This TCR beta chain was recorded in a study of cytotoxic CD8 clonotypes in ibrutinib-treated CLL. Sequencing was performed with immunoSEQ multiplex PCR; in TCRdb, only in-frame clones are kept and a portion is missing. The table includes more than 75,000 clones, approximately 80% detected once. The CDR3 has 15 residues. V was trimmed by 4 bases and J by 0 bases, leaving 9 bases between them. Per germline, CDR1 MNHNS and CDR2 SASEGT. Sequences were derived from PBMCs, sampled after 24 months of ibrutinib treatment. This TCR was sampled from a human donor with chronic lymphocytic leukemia. The gene calls are TRBV6-1 and TRBJ2-2; D gene uncertain. As DNA, the CDR3 is TGTGCCAGCAGTGTCGCCAGCGCGAACACCGGGGAGCTGTTTTTT. Translation gives CASSVASANTGELFF.